These 14 T cell receptor beta chains were all obtained from the same sample, sequenced in a study of shared clonotypes between healthy human individuals. Clones were sequenced by immunoSEQ multiplex PCR, and TCRdb holds only the in-frame ones, with some missing. The sample lists roughly 2.2 million clones; more than 80% were seen once. Sequencing input: naive CD4+ T cells from PBMCs. Sample subset: CD45RA+ positively selected. The receptors shown here come from a man between 18 and 29 years old in good health. Some clones in this sample may be carry-over from other donors' samples.

CDR3 coding DNA: TGTGCCAGCAGGGCAGGGCCATTCACAGATACGCAGTATTTT. Protein: CASRAGPFTDTQYF. The chain employs TRBV6-1 and TRBJ2-3; TRBD1 is a possible D gene (5 bases). The CDR3 contains 14 residues. Deletions cut 6 bases from V and 2 bases from J, with 12 bases between. Germline assignment: CDR1 MNHNS and CDR2 SASEGT.

This chain connects TRBV2 to TRBJ1-5, with 7 bases aligning to TRBD1. The CDR3 loop spans 13 amino acids. CDR1 and CDR2 from the germline V gene are SNHLY and FYNNEI. V dropped 10 bases and J dropped 5; count of bases not matched to a gene: 8. The CDR3 bases are TGTGCCACCCGGGACAGCGATTATCAGCCCCAGCATTTT. Residues: CATRDSDYQPQHF.

The chain combines TRBV5-4 with TRBJ2-2; 8 bases are a match to TRBD1. Germline CDR1 reads SGHNT; CDR2 reads YYREEE (reference sequence). V was pared by 3 bases and J by 2 bases, with 6 bases of the junction left unmatched. The CDR3 has 16 amino acids. CDR3 sequence (DNA): TGTGCCAGCAGCTCAGGGGGCAGCGCTAACACCGGGGAGCTGTTTTTT. Its translation is CASSSGGSANTGELFF.

The chain has TRBV6-6 and TRBJ2-7; 8 bases line up with TRBD2. The CDR3 is made up of 13 amino acids. Trimming at V came to 5 bases and at J to 2 bases, leaving 2 bases not matched to a gene. Germline V gene lookup returns CDR1 MNHNY and CDR2 SVGAGI (reference sequence). In nucleotides, the CDR3 is TGTGCCAGCAGTACTAGCGGTACCTACGAGCAGTACTTC. Its protein product is CASSTSGTYEQYF.

V gene TRBV28 combines with J gene TRBJ2-5; D tentatively reads TRBD1 or TRBD2 (5 bases each). Germline V gene sequence: CDR1 MDHEN, CDR2 SYDVKM. CDR3 size: 13 residues. V gave up 3 bases and J gave up 5 bases, with 10 bases separating them. CDR3 nucleotide sequence: TGTGCCAGCAGTTTCGGGGCGACGGAGACCCAGTACTTC. Translation gives CASSFGATETQYF.

J is TRBJ2-1 and V is TRBV6-1; D remains unclear. CDR1 is MNHNS, CDR2 SASEGT, per germline. Between the trimmed V and J ends, which lost 7 bases and 4 bases, there was a span of 14 bases. The CDR3 has 14 amino acids. The CDR3 loop is CASTGWQTYNEQFF. The CDR3 DNA is TGTGCCAGCACTGGATGGCAGACGTACAATGAGCAGTTCTTC.

This chain joins TRBV19 and TRBJ1-5; D perhaps matches TRBD1 (5 bases). The CDR3 consists of 15 residues. V was pared by 5 bases and J by 3 bases, with 14 bases between. The germline gives CDR1 LNHDA, CDR2 SQIVND (reference sequence). CDR3 in amino acids: CASSVGLQHNQPQHF. The CDR3 nucleotides are TGTGCCAGTAGTGTGGGACTCCAACACAATCAGCCCCAGCATTTT.

V usage is TRBV9 and J usage is TRBJ2-1, with 11 bases matching TRBD2. The ends lost 4 bases at V and 3 bases at J; junction bases unmatched: 3. The CDR3 spans 15 residues. Per the germline V gene, CDR1 is SGDLS and CDR2 is YYNGEE. CDR3 sequence (DNA): TGTGCCAGCAGCTATAGCGGGAGGGGCTACAATGAGCAGTTCTTC. Its protein product is CASSYSGRGYNEQFF.

The genes are TRBV7-6 and TRBJ1-1, with no clear D. The CDR3 is made up of 14 amino acids. V was shortened by 3 bases and J by 7 bases, with 15 bases between the two germline ends. The germline V gene has CDR1 SGHVS and CDR2 FNYEAQ. The CDR3 here is CASSLTQRKSEAFF. The CDR3 DNA reads as TGTGCCAGCAGCTTGACACAGCGTAAGAGTGAAGCTTTCTTT.

The chain employs TRBV11-2 and TRBJ2-1, with 13 bases that match TRBD2. CDR1 and CDR2 from the germline V gene are SGHAT and FQNNGV. The CDR3 consists of 15 residues. V lost 3 bases and J lost 9; bases outside the gene matches: 5. CDR3 nucleotides: TGTGCCAGCAGCTTCGGACTAGCGGGAGACGGTGAGCAGTTCTTC. It codes for CASSFGLAGDGEQFF.

The rearrangement links TRBV20-1 to TRBJ2-7; D gene uncertain. Germline V gives CDR1 DFQATT, CDR2 SNEGSKA (reference sequence). Trimming removed 3 bases at V and 6 bases at J, with 9 bases between. This CDR3 is built from 11 residues. Here the CDR3 DNA reads TGCAGTGCTAGGACAAATTCCGAGCAGTACTTC. As protein: CSARTNSEQYF.

V and J are TRBV25-1 and TRBJ2-1; D not resolved. The germline V gene has CDR1 MGHDK and CDR2 SYGVNS. The CDR3 covers 17 residues. V lost 1 base, J lost 1 base, and 14 bases lay in between. The CDR3 DNA is TGTGCCAGCAGTGAATTTGCTGGTGCTGGATCCTACAATGAGCAGTTCTTC. It is translated as CASSEFAGAGSYNEQFF.

The chain couples TRBV5-1 to TRBJ1-1; TRBD1 might be the D (6 bases). V was cut by 0 bases and J by 0 bases, with 12 bases left in between. The germline gives CDR1 SGHRS, CDR2 YFSETQ. This CDR3 has 16 amino acids. This CDR3 is CASSLARGAVNTEAFF. For the CDR3, the DNA is TGCGCCAGCAGCTTGGCACGGGGGGCGGTGAACACTGAAGCTTTCTTT.

This clone was detected only once. The chain links TRBV2 to TRBJ2-7; 7 bases are shared with TRBD1. The CDR3 spans 14 residues. The germline V gene encodes CDR1 SNHLY and CDR2 FYNNEI. Unmatched junction bases numbered 10, after V lost 4 bases and J lost 7 bases. The CDR3 bases are TGTGCCAGCAGTGGACAGGGCCCCTTGGGTGAGCAGTACTTC. It specifies CASSGQGPLGEQYF.